Reported below is one T cell receptor (beta chain). The protocol was immunoSEQ multiplex PCR, while the TCRdb copy is restricted to in-frame clones and leaves out a portion. The table shows roughly 30,000 clones, with roughly 77% occurring only once. The CDR3 has 16 residues. Germline CDR1 is KGHSH and CDR2 is LQKENI. J lost 7 bases, V lost 4 bases, and 8 bases had no gene match. These data originate in a study of early stage breast cancer tumors. The overall study: Each sample averaged around 9.5-fold read coverage.

J is TRBJ1-6 and V is TRBV18, with 9 bases lining up with TRBD1. The clonotype originates from a person aged 30 to 39 with breast cancer. The sample taken for sequencing was breast tumor tissue. CDR3 region: CASSRRSGTGNSPLHF. The CDR3 DNA reads TGTGCCAGCTCACGCCGGAGCGGGACAGGGAATTCACCCCTCCACTTT.